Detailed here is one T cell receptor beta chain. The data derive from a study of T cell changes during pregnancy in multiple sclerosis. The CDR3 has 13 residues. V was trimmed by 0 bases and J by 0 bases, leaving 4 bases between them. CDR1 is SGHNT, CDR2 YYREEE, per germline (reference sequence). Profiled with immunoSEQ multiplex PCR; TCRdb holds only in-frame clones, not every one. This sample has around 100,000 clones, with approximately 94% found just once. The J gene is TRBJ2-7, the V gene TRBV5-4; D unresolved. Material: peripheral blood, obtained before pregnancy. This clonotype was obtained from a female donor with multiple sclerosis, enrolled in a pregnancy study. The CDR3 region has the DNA TGTGCCAGCAGCTTGGCTAGCTCCTACGAGCAGTACTTC. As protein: CASSLASSYEQYF.